This T cell receptor beta chain was recorded in a study of vaccination effects on CD4 cells after COVID-19. Whole-study results and caveats: The authors studied few convalescent patients and collected no early post-infection timepoints.

Concerning this clone: Its specificity is not known.

Repertoires were generated with immunoSEQ multiplex PCR, while TCRdb's copy carries only in-frame clones and drops some. The table records 50,000 to 60,000 clones, roughly two thirds of them present only once. Antigen-specific CD4+ T cells were expanded (with viral peptide pools) by the ViraFEST assay ahead of sequencing. Following a 10-day culture, CD4+ T cells were purified. Vaccine recipients lacked prior SARS-CoV-2 infection and had negative nucleocapsid antibodies. V lost 1 base, J lost 2 bases, and 8 bases lay in between. The CDR3 spans 14 residues. Germline assignment: CDR1 LNHDA and CDR2 SQIVND (reference sequence).

The chain carries TRBV19 and TRBJ1-1, with a possible D match to TRBD1 (5 bases). This sample comprised CD4+ T cells from PBMCs cultured with SARS-CoV-2 spike peptides, obtained before COVID-19 vaccination. The TCR comes from a human donor who received a COVID-19 vaccine. The CDR3 DNA sequence: TGTGCCAGTAGTATAGCGGGGCTCAACACTGAAGCTTTCTTT. Encoded protein: CASSIAGLNTEAFF. Based on the CDR3 plus reference TRBV19 and TRBJ1-1, the full variable domain is DGGITQSPKYLFRKEGQNVTLSCEQNLNHDAMYWYRQDPGQGLRLIYYSQIVNDFQKGDIAEGYSVSREKKESFPLTVTSAQKNPTAFYLCASSIAGLNTEAFFGQGTRLTVV.